These 22 T cell receptor beta chains share one sample of origin, sequenced in a study of T cell responses to AZD1222 COVID-19 vaccine. TCRdb's copy holds only in-frame clones and misses some; the assay was immunoSEQ multiplex PCR. The sample includes about 66,000 clones, about 74% of them seen just once. The sequencing here drew on peripheral blood, taken 28 days after the second AZD1222 dose. The receptors were gathered from an adult who received the AZD1222 COVID-19 vaccine.

The V and J genes are TRBV10-3 and TRBJ2-2; D is unresolved. This CDR3 spans 15 amino acids. Germline V gene data show CDR1 as ENHRY and CDR2 as SYGVKD. Trimming shortened V by 5 bases and J by 1 base, and 11 bases separated the two germline ends. This CDR3 reads CAISRQTWNTGELFF. The CDR3 DNA sequence: TGTGCCATCAGTCGCCAGACATGGAACACCGGGGAGCTGTTTTTT.

V is TRBV10-3 and J is TRBJ1-5, with D unclear. This CDR3 comprises 16 residues. Germline CDR1 and CDR2: ENHRY and SYGVKD. V shed 4 bases and J shed 0 bases, with 13 bases lying between them. CDR3 residues: CAISGSDGDSNQPQHF. Here the CDR3 DNA reads TGTGCCATCAGTGGATCCGATGGAGATAGCAATCAGCCCCAGCATTTT.

The CDR3 nucleotides are TGTGCCAGTAACCCCGGGCAGGGTGGTTCACCCCTCCACTTT. Translated, it gives CASNPGQGGSPLHF. This chain links TRBV19 with TRBJ1-6, with D perhaps matching TRBD1 (5 bases). The germline gives CDR1 LNHDA, CDR2 SQIVND (reference sequence). The CDR3 is 14 residues long. V was clipped by 7 bases and J by 9 bases, with 16 bases between them.

The chain is built from TRBV7-6 and TRBJ1-3; 8 bases align to TRBD1. V lost 6 bases, J lost 3 bases, and 4 bases stayed unmatched. Germline CDR1 and CDR2: SGHVS and FNYEAQ. The CDR3 contains 14 residues. DNA of the CDR3: TGTGCCAGCAGTTCAGGGGGCCTTGGAAACACCATATATTTT. Translated, it gives CASSSGGLGNTIYF.

Here the CDR3 reads CASSSGLAGPTDTQYF. CDR3 bases: TGCGCCAGCAGCTCCGGACTAGCGGGGCCCACAGATACGCAGTATTTT. This rearrangement joins TRBV5-1 to TRBJ2-3, with 12 bases identical to TRBD2. The CDR3 is 16 amino acids. The trim removed 3 bases at V and 2 bases at J, leaving 4 bases unmatched. CDR1 and CDR2 from the germline V gene are SGHRS and YFSETQ.

The chain recombines TRBV12-3 or TRBV12-4 with TRBJ2-5, with D perhaps matching TRBD1 (5 bases). This CDR3 is built from 13 residues. V lost 5 bases, J lost 5 bases, and 12 bases lay in between. Here the CDR3 DNA reads TGTGCCAGCAGTGGTGGACATGCGGAGACCCAGTACTTC. Translation: CASSGGHAETQYF.

The J gene is TRBJ2-2, the V gene TRBV4-2, with 9 bases aligning to TRBD1. Unmatched junction bases numbered 4, after V lost 0 bases and J lost 5 bases. The CDR3 is 16 amino acids. From germline, CDR1 is LGHNA and CDR2 YNFKEQ. Written as DNA, the CDR3 is TGTGCCAGCAGCCAAGACTGGGACAGGGAGACCGGGGAGCTGTTTTTT. Its translation is CASSQDWDRETGELFF.

The genes are TRBV9 and TRBJ2-3, with TRBD1 matching 7 bases. CDR3 length: 14 residues. Germline V lookup: CDR1 SGDLS, CDR2 YYNGEE. J was trimmed by 4 bases and V by 4 bases; bases with no gene match: 6. The CDR3 region has the DNA TGTGCCAGCAGCACCCGACAGGGAGCAGATACGCAGTATTTT. This gives the protein CASSTRQGADTQYF. The variable domain in full, with the rest retrieved from reference TRBV9 and TRBJ2-3, is DSGVTQTPKHLITATGQRVTLRCSPRSGDLSVYWYQQSLDQGLQFLIQYYNGEERAKGNILERFSAQQFPDLHSELNLSSLELGDSALYFCASSTRQGADTQYFGPGTRLTVL.

The chain employs TRBV7-2 and TRBJ2-7; 8 nucleotides agree with TRBD2. Germline-derived CDR1 and CDR2 are SGHTA and FQGNSA. After removal of 3 bases from V and 7 bases from J, the junction contained 8 bases not matched to a gene. The CDR3 loop spans 14 amino acids. The CDR3: CASSFWSGGREQYF. In DNA form, the CDR3 reads TGTGCCAGCAGCTTCTGGTCGGGGGGGCGGGAGCAGTACTTC. Filled out from reference TRBV7-2 and TRBJ2-7, the complete variable domain reads GAGVSQSPSNKVTEKGKDVELRCDPISGHTALYWYRQSLGQGLEFLIYFQGNSAPDKSGLPSDRFSAERTGGSVSTLTIQRTQQEDSAVYLCASSFWSGGREQYFGPGTRLTVT.

The chain is built from TRBV10-3 and TRBJ2-1; no firm D call. The CDR3 length is 16 residues. Trimming pared 5 bases from V and 0 bases from J, leaving 14 bases between. CDR1 and CDR2 from the germline V gene are ENHRY and SYGVKD. As DNA, the CDR3 is TGTGCCATCAGTCGCGACCAGGCTAGCTCCTACAATGAGCAGTTCTTC. This sequence encodes CAISRDQASSYNEQFF.

The chain couples TRBV6-6 to TRBJ2-5; 8 bases are shared with TRBD1. Losses at the gene ends were 4 bases for V and 5 bases for J; bases not matched to a gene: 6. The CDR3 consists of 14 residues. Germline CDR1 reads MNHNY; CDR2 reads SVGAGI (reference sequence). The CDR3 DNA reads as TGTGCCAGCAGTTTTTGGACAGGGATGGAGACCCAGTACTTC. Encoded protein: CASSFWTGMETQYF.

The rearrangement uses TRBV19 and TRBJ2-7; D is uncertain. Germline V gene sequence: CDR1 LNHDA, CDR2 SQIVND (reference sequence). Trimming shortened V by 1 base and J by 2 bases, and 12 bases separated the two germline ends. The CDR3 spans 15 residues. CDR3 DNA: TGTGCCAGTAGTATAGCGCCTTCCGGAACCTACGAGCAGTACTTC. The encoded protein is CASSIAPSGTYEQYF.

The chain carries TRBV7-9 and TRBJ1-4, with 7 bases fitting TRBD1. Per the germline V gene, CDR1 is SEHNR and CDR2 is FQNEAQ (reference sequence). The ends lost 4 bases at V and 3 bases at J; junction bases unmatched: 5. The CDR3 totals 15 residues. CDR3 region: CASSSNRGANEKLFF. The CDR3, as DNA: TGTGCCAGCAGCTCTAACAGGGGAGCTAATGAAAAACTGTTTTTT.

This clone was counted a few times. The chain employs TRBV28 and TRBJ1-4; D possibly corresponds to TRBD1 (6 bases). The V and J ends lost 3 bases and 10 bases respectively, with 15 bases between them. Germline CDR1 is MDHEN and CDR2 is SYDVKM. The CDR3 totals 14 residues. DNA for the CDR3: TGTGCCAGCAGTTTCGGTCAGGGGAAGGGAAAACTGTTTTTT. Translation: CASSFGQGKGKLFF.

This clone was seen only a few times. This chain uses TRBV19 with TRBJ2-7; D call uncertain. The CDR3 loop spans 13 amino acids. The germline gives CDR1 LNHDA, CDR2 SQIVND (reference sequence). Deletions cut 3 bases from V and 3 bases from J, with 9 bases between. This CDR3 reads CASSMLLFYEQYF. CDR3 coding DNA: TGTGCCAGTAGTATGCTCTTATTCTACGAGCAGTACTTC.

The genes are TRBV4-1 and TRBJ1-2; tentative D call: TRBD1 (5 bases). Germline loops: CDR1 MGHRA, CDR2 YSYEKL. Trimming stripped 0 bases from V and 2 bases from J, with 13 bases between. The CDR3 has 16 residues. This CDR3 is CASSQDRARPNYGYTF. The CDR3 region has the DNA TGCGCCAGCAGCCAAGACAGGGCCCGGCCGAACTATGGCTACACCTTC.

The chain couples TRBV7-2 to TRBJ1-1; perhaps TRBD1 as D (5 bases). The V gene lost 3 bases and the J gene lost 11 bases, with 16 bases spanning the gap. Germline loops: CDR1 SGHTA, CDR2 FQGNSA. The CDR3 has 13 amino acids. CDR3 amino acids: CASSFGPGQVAFF. The CDR3, as DNA: TGTGCCAGCAGCTTTGGCCCGGGGCAGGTCGCTTTCTTT.

This clone was counted a few times. The chain employs TRBV24-1 and TRBJ1-2; D is possibly TRBD1 (5 bases). The V end was cut by 3 bases, the J end by 8 bases, with 12 bases between. Germline V lookup: CDR1 KGHDR, CDR2 SFDVKD. CDR3 length: 13 amino acids. CDR3 in DNA: TGTGCCACCAGTGATGGCCTTCGGGACGGCTACACCTTC. Translation: CATSDGLRDGYTF.

This sequence joins TRBV30 and TRBJ1-3; D gene ambiguous. V was cut by 4 bases and J by 4 bases, with 8 bases left in between. The CDR3 is 12 amino acids. Germline loops: CDR1 GTSNPN, CDR2 SVGIG (reference sequence). The CDR3, as DNA: TGTGCCTGGACACCCGGGGGAAACACCATATATTTT. Its translation is CAWTPGGNTIYF.

CDR3 in DNA: TGTGCCAGCAGTGAAAGGGTGCCTGGAACCCAGCATTTT. As protein: CASSERVPGTQHF. V is TRBV2 and J is TRBJ1-5; D not certain. Germline V lookup: CDR1 SNHLY, CDR2 FYNNEI. Trimming took off 2 bases at V and 11 bases at J, with 13 bases between the two ends. CDR3 length equals 13 residues. The variable domain in full, completed from reference TRBV2 and TRBJ1-5, reads EPEVTQTPSHQVTQMGQEVILRCVPISNHLYFYWYRQILGQKVEFLVSFYNNEISEKSEIFDDQFSVERPDGSNFTLKIRSTKLEDSAMYFCASSERVPGTQHFGDGTRLSIL.

This sequence joins TRBV12-3 or TRBV12-4 and TRBJ1-3; D is unresolved. V was pared by 3 bases and J by 9 bases, with 9 bases between. The CDR3 spans 12 residues. The CDR3 here is CASSLGGRTIYF. The CDR3 nucleotides read TGTGCCAGCAGTTTGGGCGGCCGCACCATATATTTT.

Written as DNA, the CDR3 is TGTGCCAGCAGTCTCAATCGGGGGCAGCAAGAGACCCAGTACTTC. Its protein product is CASSLNRGQQETQYF. This chain uses TRBV7-6 with TRBJ2-5; D possibly matches TRBD1 or TRBD2 (6 bases each). Germline CDR1 reads SGHVS; CDR2 reads FNYEAQ. This CDR3 spans 15 amino acids. V lost 6 bases and J lost 2, with 16 bases in between.